This entry features one T cell receptor beta chain sequence. Its target is not known. Only in-frame clones appear in the TCRdb table, and some are missing; sequencing was by immunoSEQ multiplex PCR. This sample has more than 150,000 clones, with about 85% found just once. The sample comes from a study of T cell responses to AZD1222 COVID-19 vaccine. The CDR3 is made up of 15 amino acids. The V gene's germline CDR1 is SGHKS and CDR2 YYEKEE (reference sequence). Trimming removed 1 base at V and 5 bases at J, with 13 bases between. Findings and caveats of the study: Among AZD1222 vaccinees, only 6 or 7 were seropositive at baseline.

The chain combines TRBV5-5 with TRBJ2-1; D gene ambiguous. The origin of this receptor is an adult who had recovered from COVID-19. The sequenced sample was peripheral blood, obtained after recovery from COVID-19. The CDR3 here is CASSLYSGANNEQFF. The CDR3 bases are TGTGCCAGCAGCTTGTACAGTGGAGCAAACAATGAGCAGTTCTTC.